A single sample gave rise to the 27 T cell receptor beta chains below, sequenced in a study of T cells in severe cutaneous drug reactions. The iRepertoire multiplex PCR system with TCR subtype-specific primers built both bulk and single-cell libraries. TCRdb re-called the multiplex PCR reads and gives one entry per CDR3 protein, without DNA. The listing records more than 6,500 distinct CDR3 sequences. Carbamazepine had induced Stevens-Johnson syndrome or toxic epidermal necrolysis in the sequenced donors. Specimen: cells from a skin blister. The receptors originated from a human donor with a severe cutaneous adverse drug reaction.

The chain carries TRBV7-8 and TRBJ2-7; the D call from TCRdb, TRBD2, cannot be confirmed without DNA. The CDR3 has 17 residues. Germline V lookup: CDR1 SGHVS, CDR2 FQNEAQ. CDR3 sequence reads: CASSLDPGLAGLYEQYF.

The chain has TRBV4-1 and TRBJ1-2; TCRdb picks TRBD1, but there is no DNA to check that call. The CDR3 has 16 residues. Germline V gives CDR1 MGHRA, CDR2 YSYEKL. CDR3: CASSPRETGFSYGYTF.

This sequence joins TRBV20-1 and TRBJ1-1; TCRdb picks TRBD1, but there is no DNA to check that call. The CDR3 is made up of 14 amino acids. CDR1 is DFQATT, CDR2 SNEGSKA, per germline (reference sequence). This CDR3 reads CSASGTQSNTEAFF.

This sequence joins TRBV27 and TRBJ2-1; the D gene TCRdb calls, TRBD2, cannot be checked with no DNA. Germline CDR1 reads MNHEY; CDR2 reads SMNVEV (reference sequence). The CDR3 spans 14 residues. CDR3 protein: CASSPGLAGNEQFF.

The V gene is TRBV5-6, the J gene TRBJ2-7; TCRdb returns TRBD1, unconfirmable since there is no DNA. The CDR3 consists of 15 residues. In germline, CDR1 is SGHDT, CDR2 YYEEEE. The chain's CDR3 is CASKKVDRAHYEQYF.

V gene TRBV5-3 combines with J gene TRBJ2-7; TCRdb's D call of TRBD1 is untestable without DNA. Being an ORF, TRBV5-3 has a function that is uncertain. The CDR3 covers 15 residues. The CDR3 loop reads CARSLVRDRSYEQYF.

The rearrangement uses TRBV9 and TRBJ2-1; the D call of TRBD2 rests on TCRdb alone, since no DNA is present to check it. The germline V gene has CDR1 SGDLS and CDR2 YYNGEE. The CDR3 runs to 17 residues. The CDR3 loop reads CASSVGGRAIGDNEQFF. Full variable domain (rest looked up from reference TRBV9 and TRBJ2-1): DSGVTQTPKHLITATGQRVTLRCSPRSGDLSVYWYQQSLDQGLQFLIQYYNGEERAKGNILERFSAQQFPDLHSELNLSSLELGDSALYFCASSVGGRAIGDNEQFFGPGTRLTVL.

V usage is TRBV3-1 and J usage is TRBJ2-1. CDR3 length: 15 residues. Germline loops: CDR1 LGHDT, CDR2 YNNKEL (reference sequence). The CDR3 loop is CASSQRRHQNNEQFF.

The V gene is TRBV9, the J gene TRBJ2-1; checking the TCRdb D call of TRBD2 is not possible without DNA. CDR1 and CDR2 (germline): SGDLS, YYNGEE. The CDR3 loop spans 17 amino acids. CDR3 protein: CASSVHQAGGYQNEQFF.

The chain joins TRBV28 to TRBJ1-1; TCRdb returns TRBD1, unconfirmable since there is no DNA. CDR3 length equals 16 residues. From germline, CDR1 is MDHEN and CDR2 SYDVKM. The CDR3 is CASSSLLYDRGTEAFF.

This chain uses TRBV11-2 with TRBJ2-2; TCRdb selects TRBD2, and the lack of DNA leaves this call unchecked. This CDR3 has 18 residues. Germline values: CDR1 SGHAT, CDR2 FQNNGV. CDR3 residues: CASSLYVLAGEGTGELFF. Full variable domain (rest looked up from reference TRBV11-2 and TRBJ2-2): EAGVAQSPRYKIIEKRQSVAFWCNPISGHATLYWYQQILGQGPKLLIQFQNNGVVDDSQLPKDRFSAERLKGVDSTLKIQPAKLEDSAVYLCASSLYVLAGEGTGELFFGEGSRLTVL.

V and J are TRBV12-3 or TRBV12-4 and TRBJ2-1. This CDR3 has 17 amino acids. This CDR3 reads CASSLAVRLANYNEQFF.

V usage is TRBV12-3 or TRBV12-4 and J usage is TRBJ2-3. The CDR3 sequence is 14 residues long. This CDR3 is CASSSLTSTDTQYF.

The gene calls are TRBV5-1 and TRBJ2-7; TCRdb's assignment of TRBD1 cannot be checked, as there is no DNA. The CDR3 totals 13 residues. Germline CDR1 and CDR2: SGHRS and YFSETQ. The chain's CDR3 is CASSPTETYEQYF.

The chain carries TRBV7-9 and TRBJ2-5. Per the germline V gene, CDR1 is SEHNR and CDR2 is FQNEAQ (reference sequence). The CDR3 covers 15 residues. The CDR3: CASSLVAQQEETQYF.

V is TRBV3-1 and J is TRBJ2-3. The germline CDR1 and CDR2 sequences are LGHDT and YNNKEL (reference sequence). CDR3 length: 14 residues. The CDR3 reads CASSQEIGLDTQYF.

This sequence joins TRBV4-1 and TRBJ1-5; TCRdb outputs TRBD1, but without DNA this stays unchecked. There are 15 residues in the CDR3. Germline-derived CDR1 and CDR2 are MGHRA and YSYEKL. CDR3 in amino acids: CGSSQVPGSNQPQHF.

The CDR3 loop reads CASSLGSQETQYF. This chain links TRBV7-3 with TRBJ2-5; TCRdb outputs TRBD2, but without DNA this stays unchecked. The germline CDR1 and CDR2 sequences are SGHTA and FQGTGA. CDR3 size: 13 residues.

According to its frequency, this clonotype is medium-sized. The rearrangement links TRBV7-2 to TRBJ2-7. The CDR3 sequence is 14 residues long. Germline CDR1 SGHTA, CDR2 FQGNSA. CDR3 region: CASSFSKDSYEQYF.

The chain combines TRBV4-3 with TRBJ1-2; TCRdb designates TRBD1, a call that cannot be tested without DNA. The CDR3 totals 16 residues. Germline CDR1 and CDR2: LGHNA and YSLEER. The CDR3 here is CASSQVTGAFNYGYTF.

This sequence joins TRBV12-3 or TRBV12-4 and TRBJ2-7. The CDR3 has 15 residues. This CDR3 is CASSLGQGGTDEQYF.

This sequence joins TRBV5-4 and TRBJ2-1; with no DNA, the TCRdb D assignment of TRBD1 cannot be verified. Germline loops: CDR1 SGHNT, CDR2 YYREEE (reference sequence). CDR3 size: 15 residues. The CDR3 region is CASYRIPGALNEQFF.

This sequence joins TRBV7-9 and TRBJ2-6; TCRdb lists TRBD1, though no DNA is available to test this call. Germline CDR1 reads SEHNR; CDR2 reads FQNEAQ (reference sequence). CDR3 length: 18 amino acids. CDR3 sequence: CASTSNDPGHSGANVLTF.

The gene calls are TRBV28 and TRBJ2-5; TCRdb outputs TRBD2, but without DNA this stays unchecked. The CDR3 runs 19 residues. Germline V gene lookup returns CDR1 MDHEN and CDR2 SYDVKM. Here the CDR3 reads CASSFPTSGRALLQETQYF. Variable domain in full (rest from reference TRBV28 and TRBJ2-5): DVKVTQSSRYLVKRTGEKVFLECVQDMDHENMFWYRQDPGLGLRLIYFSYDVKMKEKGDIPEGYSVSREKKERFSLILESASTNQTSMYLCASSFPTSGRALLQETQYFGPGTRLLVL.

The chain's CDR3 is CASSDHLGQFSATNEKLFF. V gene TRBV11-3 combines with J gene TRBJ1-4; there is no DNA to check the TCRdb D call of TRBD1. The CDR3 runs to 19 residues. CDR1 and CDR2 from the germline V gene are SGHNT and YENEEA.

The chain is built from TRBV7-8 and TRBJ2-1. This CDR3 is 13 amino acids long. In germline, CDR1 is SGHVS, CDR2 FQNEAQ. CDR3 in amino acids: CASSLARPNEQFF.

Judged by frequency, this clonotype is medium-sized. The V and J genes are TRBV6-2 or TRBV6-3 and TRBJ1-1; TCRdb reports TRBD1, a call that lacks DNA to check it against. Germline CDR1 is MNHEY and CDR2 is SVGEGT. This CDR3 has 15 residues. This chain's CDR3 is CASSYNQGPNTEAFF.